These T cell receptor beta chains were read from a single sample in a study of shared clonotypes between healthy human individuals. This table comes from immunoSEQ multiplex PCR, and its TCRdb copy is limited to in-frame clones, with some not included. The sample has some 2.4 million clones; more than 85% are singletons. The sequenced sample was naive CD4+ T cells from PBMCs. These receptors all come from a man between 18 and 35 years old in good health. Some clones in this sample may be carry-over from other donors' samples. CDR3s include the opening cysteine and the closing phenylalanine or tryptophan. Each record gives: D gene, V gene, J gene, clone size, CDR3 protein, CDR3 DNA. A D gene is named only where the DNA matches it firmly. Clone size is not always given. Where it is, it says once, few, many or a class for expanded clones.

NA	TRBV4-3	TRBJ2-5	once	CASSDQGLGQETQYF	TGCGCCAGCAGCGACCAGGGATTAGGGCAGGAGACCCAGTACTTC
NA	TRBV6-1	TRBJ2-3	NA	CASSEDLRTDTQYF	TGTGCCAGCAGTGAAGATCTCAGAACAGATACGCAGTATTTT
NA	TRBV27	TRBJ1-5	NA	CASSRGSSNQPQHF	TGTGCCAGCAGCCGAGGGTCTAGCAATCAGCCCCAGCATTTT
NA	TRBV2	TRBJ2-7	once	CASSVERYEQYF	TGTGCCAGCAGTGTTGAGAGGTACGAGCAGTACTTC
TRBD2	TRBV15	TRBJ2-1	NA	CATSRGGSGPYNEQFF	TGTGCCACCAGCAGAGGGGGTAGCGGGCCCTACAATGAGCAGTTCTTC
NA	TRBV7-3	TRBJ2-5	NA	CATSLIGGTQYF	TGTGCCACCAGCTTAATCGGTGGTACCCAGTACTTC
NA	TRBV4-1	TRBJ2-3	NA	CASSQLMVASQYF	TGCGCCAGCAGCCAATTGATGGTCGCTAGTCAGTATTTT
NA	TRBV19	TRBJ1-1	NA	CASSFGSTEAFF	TGTGCCAGTAGCTTCGGGTCGACTGAAGCTTTCTTT
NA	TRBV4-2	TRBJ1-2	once	CASSQDLPGTGYGYTF	TGTGCCAGCAGCCAAGACCTGCCCGGGACGGGCTATGGCTACACCTTC
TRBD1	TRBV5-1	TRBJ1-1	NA	CASSEQGEGTEAFF	TGCGCCAGCAGCGAACAGGGGGAGGGGACTGAAGCTTTCTTT
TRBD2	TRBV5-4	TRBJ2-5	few	CASSSDSGRAAETQYF	TGTGCCAGCAGCTCGGATAGCGGGAGGGCCGCTGAGACCCAGTACTTC
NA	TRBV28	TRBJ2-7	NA	CASSFTAIQGRRGRAYEQYF	TGTGCCAGCAGTTTTACGGCGATCCAGGGGCGACGGGGGAGGGCCTACGAGCAGTACTTC
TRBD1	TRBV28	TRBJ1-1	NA	CASSLARQGNTEAFF	TGTGCCAGCAGTTTGGCGAGACAGGGGAACACTGAAGCTTTCTTT
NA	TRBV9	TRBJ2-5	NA	CASSVEGGLETQYF	TGTGCCAGCAGCGTAGAAGGAGGGTTGGAGACCCAGTACTTC
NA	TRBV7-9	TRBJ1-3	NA	CASSSGGSGNTIYF	TGTGCCAGCAGCTCCGGGGGGTCTGGAAACACCATATATTTT
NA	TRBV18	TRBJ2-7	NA	CASSPLSGSVYEQYF	TGTGCCAGCTCACCACTCTCCGGGTCTGTCTACGAGCAGTACTTC
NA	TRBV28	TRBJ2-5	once	CASSLGAGTETQYF	TGTGCCAGCAGTTTGGGGGCAGGGACAGAGACCCAGTACTTC
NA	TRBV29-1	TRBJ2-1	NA	CSVELRYRDNEQFF	TGCAGCGTTGAATTGCGCTACCGCGACAATGAGCAGTTCTTC
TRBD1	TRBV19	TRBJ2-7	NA	CASSRGQVEGEQYF	TGTGCCAGTAGTCGGGGACAGGTGGAGGGCGAGCAGTACTTC
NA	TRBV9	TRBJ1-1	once	CASSTRLGGLTEAFF	TGTGCCAGCAGCACCCGGCTCGGGGGGTTGACTGAAGCTTTCTTT
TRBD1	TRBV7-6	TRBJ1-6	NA	CASSLRGTGGHSPLHF	TGTGCCAGCAGCCTCCGCGGCACAGGGGGACATTCACCCCTCCACTTT
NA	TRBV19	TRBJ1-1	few	CASSMIGGNTEAFF	TGTGCCAGTAGTATGATAGGGGGGAACACTGAAGCTTTCTTT
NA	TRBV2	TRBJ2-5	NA	CASRTTKPQETQYF	TGTGCCAGCAGGACGACAAAGCCACAAGAGACCCAGTACTTC
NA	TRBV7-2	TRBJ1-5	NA	CASSPNRNQPQHF	TGTGCCAGCAGCCCTAACAGAAATCAGCCCCAGCATTTT
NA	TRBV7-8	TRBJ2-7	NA	CASSLTGERNYEQYF	TGTGCCAGCAGCTTAACCGGGGAGCGGAACTACGAGCAGTACTTC
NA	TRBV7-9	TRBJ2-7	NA	CASSFYLGAGNGGQYF	TGTGCCAGCAGCTTTTATCTGGGCGCGGGGAACGGGGGACAGTACTTC
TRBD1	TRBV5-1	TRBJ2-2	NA	CASSTQGANTGELFF	TGCGCCAGCAGCACACAGGGGGCGAACACCGGGGAGCTGTTTTTT
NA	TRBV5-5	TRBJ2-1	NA	CASGSLLGKDEQFF	TGTGCCAGCGGGTCCCTTTTGGGGAAAGATGAGCAGTTCTTC
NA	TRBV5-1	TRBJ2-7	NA	CASSLDSESAEQYF	TGCGCCAGCAGCTTGGACAGCGAGTCTGCCGAGCAGTACTTC
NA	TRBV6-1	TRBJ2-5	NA	CASGGGVETQYF	TGTGCCAGCGGCGGGGGCGTAGAGACCCAGTACTTC
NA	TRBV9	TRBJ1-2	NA	CASSVVSYGYTF	TGTGCCAGCAGCGTAGTGAGCTATGGCTACACCTTC
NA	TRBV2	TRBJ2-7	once	CASGRTTAYEQYF	TGTGCCAGTGGGCGAACTACGGCCTACGAGCAGTACTTC
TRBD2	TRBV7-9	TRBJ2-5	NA	CASSSRAGEETQYF	TGTGCCAGCAGCTCACGAGCGGGAGAAGAGACCCAGTACTTC
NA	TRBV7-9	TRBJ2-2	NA	CASSLGRMNTGELFF	TGTGCCAGCAGCCTGGGACGGATGAACACCGGGGAGCTGTTTTTT
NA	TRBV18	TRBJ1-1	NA	CASSSNGDLITEAFF	TGTGCCAGCTCATCCAACGGGGATTTGATCACTGAAGCTTTCTTT
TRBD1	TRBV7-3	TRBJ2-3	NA	CASSWGTGEDTQYF	TGTGCCAGCAGCTGGGGGACAGGGGAAGATACGCAGTATTTT
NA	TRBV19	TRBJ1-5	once	CASSIGGTMNQPQHF	TGTGCCAGTAGTATTGGGGGGACGATGAATCAGCCCCAGCATTTT